This T cell receptor (beta chain) was captured by sequencing in a study of tumor-infiltrating lymphocytes in localized non-small cell lung cancer. Overall study: From each patient, both tumor and uninvolved lung, non-adjacent to tumor, were sampled.

Regarding the study as a whole: Higher tumor T cell infiltration than in uninvolved lung was supported by TCRbeta sequencing. Available tissue quantity limited TCR sequencing to a patient subset. Different pieces of the same tissue went to different assays, confounding technical variation with intratumor heterogeneity.

Trimming removed 0 bases from V and 1 base from J, with 7 bases in between. The CDR3 extends over 15 amino acids. Germline CDR1 and CDR2: MNHEY and SVGAGI. Note on this clone: Its specificity is not known.

The assay was immunoSEQ multiplex PCR, and TCRdb's table has in-frame clones only and misses some. This sample yields roughly 6,000 clones, of which approximately 71% are seen a single time; less than 8% belongs to the top ten. This clonotype was obtained from a human donor with non-small cell lung cancer. The genes are TRBV6-5 and TRBJ2-1; unclear D gene. Sequenced input: uninvolved lung tissue not adjacent to the tumor. Here the CDR3 DNA reads TGTGCCAGCAGTTACTCGCCAGAGTCCTACAATGAGCAGTTCTTC. Protein sequence: CASSYSPESYNEQFF.